These 24 T cell receptor beta chains were sequenced from one sample in a study of cytomegalovirus exposure and HLA in healthy donors. PCR involved 60 Vbeta and 13 Jbeta primers. TCRdb's copy holds only in-frame clones and misses some; the assay was immunoSEQ multiplex PCR. Found here are roughly 110,000 clones, about four fifths of them singletons; the top ten hold 5% to 7%. The source material was PBMCs. These receptors all come from a woman in her forties or fifties in good health and CMV-seropositive.

This chain links TRBV15 with TRBJ2-7; 7 bases map to TRBD2. The V gene's germline CDR1 is LNHNV and CDR2 YYDKDF (reference sequence). J was trimmed by 1 base and V by 2 bases; bases with no gene match: 2. The CDR3 has 14 residues. The CDR3 is CATSRKRESYEQYF. In nucleotides, the CDR3 is TGTGCCACCAGCAGAAAGCGGGAATCCTACGAGCAGTACTTC.

The chain couples TRBV6-1 to TRBJ1-1, with D possibly being TRBD1 (6 bases). The germline V gene has CDR1 MNHNS and CDR2 SASEGT. The CDR3 runs 12 residues. Trimming pared 8 bases from V and 1 base from J, leaving 8 bases between. The CDR3 nucleotides are TGTGCCAGCGGGACAAGGAACACTGAAGCTTTCTTT. Translated, it gives CASGTRNTEAFF.

The J gene is TRBJ2-7, the V gene TRBV5-1, with a weak D call TRBD1 (6 bases). The ends were cut back, 5 bases at V and 0 bases at J, with 15 bases in the middle. Germline V gene lookup returns CDR1 SGHRS and CDR2 YFSETQ. This CDR3 is 15 amino acids long. The CDR3 spells CASRFLEDSSYEQYF. DNA of the CDR3: TGCGCCAGCAGGTTCTTAGAGGACAGCTCCTACGAGCAGTACTTC.

J is TRBJ1-1 and V is TRBV7-6; D may be TRBD1 (6 bases). Germline CDR1 and CDR2: SGHVS and FNYEAQ. The V end was cut by 1 base, the J end by 8 bases, with 20 bases between. The CDR3 loop spans 16 amino acids. CDR3 residues: CASSLGTGSAPGEAFF. DNA for the CDR3: TGTGCCAGCAGCTTAGGTACAGGGTCAGCGCCCGGGGAAGCTTTCTTT.

The chain has TRBV19 and TRBJ2-2; D remains ambiguous. CDR3 length: 14 residues. V lost 2 bases and J 5 bases, leaving 9 bases between the germline ends. Germline V lookup: CDR1 LNHDA, CDR2 SQIVND (reference sequence). The CDR3 spells CASSILARTGELFF. The CDR3, as DNA: TGTGCCAGTAGTATACTTGCCAGGACCGGGGAGCTGTTTTTT.

This clone was seen only a few times. This rearrangement joins TRBV7-9 to TRBJ1-4; 9 bases line up with TRBD1. Germline V lookup: CDR1 SEHNR, CDR2 FQNEAQ (reference sequence). V trimming: 4 bases; J trimming: 7 bases; junction bases outside the gene matches: 10. There are 16 residues in the CDR3. The CDR3 DNA reads TGTGCCAGCAGCTCGTTAACCGGGACAGGGAGTGAAAAACTGTTTTTT. It yields the protein CASSSLTGTGSEKLFF. Using reference TRBV7-9 and TRBJ1-4 for the parts outside the CDR3, the full variable domain is DTGVSQNPRHKITKRGQNVTFRCDPISEHNRLYWYRQTLGQGPEFLTYFQNEAQLEKSRLLSDRFSAERPKGSFSTLEIQRTEQGDSAMYLCASSSLTGTGSEKLFFGSGTQLSVL.

J is TRBJ2-2 and V is TRBV18, with 10 nucleotides matching TRBD1. J was trimmed by 6 bases and V by 8 bases; bases with no gene match: 15. This CDR3 comprises 17 residues. The germline V gene has CDR1 KGHSH and CDR2 LQKENI. CDR3 protein: CASRKTITGQGAGELFF. The CDR3 DNA sequence: TGTGCCAGCCGCAAAACAATTACAGGACAGGGGGCCGGGGAGCTGTTTTTT.

This rearrangement joins TRBV29-1 to TRBJ1-2; D is unclear. Germline CDR1 is SQVTM and CDR2 is ANQGSEA. Trimming shortened V by 7 bases and J by 3 bases, and 12 bases separated the two germline ends. This CDR3 is 12 amino acids long. CDR3 nucleotides: TGCAGCGCCCAACACGGGGACTATGGCTACACCTTC. Translating gives CSAQHGDYGYTF.

This clone was observed a few times. The chain employs TRBV5-1 and TRBJ2-1; D call uncertain. Germline V CDR1 and CDR2: SGHRS, YFSETQ. This CDR3 spans 13 amino acids. V lost 3 bases, J lost 4 bases, and 8 bases lay in between. The CDR3 region has the DNA TGCGCCAGCAGCTCTACCCATTACAATGAGCAGTTCTTC. This translates into CASSSTHYNEQFF.

The chain combines TRBV5-1 with TRBJ1-1, with D unresolved. There are 14 residues in the CDR3. The V and J ends lost 1 base and 5 bases respectively, with 12 bases between them. Germline V CDR1 and CDR2: SGHRS, YFSETQ. CDR3 loop: CASSLREKRTEAFF. In DNA form, the CDR3 reads TGCGCCAGCAGCTTGCGAGAGAAGAGAACTGAAGCTTTCTTT.

This chain links TRBV10-3 with TRBJ2-7; 7 bases are a match to TRBD1. V lost 4 bases to trimming and J lost 5 bases; unmatched junction nucleotides: 14. Germline values: CDR1 ENHRY, CDR2 SYGVKD. The CDR3 length is 16 residues. The DNA of the CDR3 is TGTGCCATCAGTGGCCGGTTAGGGGGCGAAGTCGACGAGCAGTACTTC. This translates into CAISGRLGGEVDEQYF.

The table lists this clone with a few counts. The J gene is TRBJ2-1, the V gene TRBV7-9, with a possible D match to TRBD2 (5 bases). The CDR3 spans 13 residues. Germline V gene sequence: CDR1 SEHNR, CDR2 FQNEAQ (reference sequence). V lost 6 bases to trimming and J lost 7 bases, with 13 bases between them. CDR3: CASSGGYRNEQFF. The CDR3 bases are TGTGCCAGCAGTGGCGGGTATAGGAATGAGCAGTTCTTC.

The J gene is TRBJ1-2, the V gene TRBV5-1; tentative D call: TRBD1 (5 bases). Germline lookup yields CDR1 SGHRS and CDR2 YFSETQ. V dropped 7 bases and J dropped 1 base, with 11 bases sitting between them. The CDR3 is 13 residues long. CDR3 coding DNA: TGCGCCAGCCGGGGGGAAGATAACTATGGCTACACCTTC. Protein: CASRGEDNYGYTF.

Worth noting for this clone: Relative to the germline gene, one junction end is altered; a read error may explain this. This rearrangement joins TRBV6-1 to TRBJ2-4; no clear D. In germline, CDR1 is MNHNS, CDR2 SASEGT. The CDR3 is 13 amino acids. Written as DNA, the CDR3 is TGTGCCAGCAGTGAAATGGCCAAAGACATTCAGTACTTC. Its protein is CASSEMAKDIQYF.

Only a few counts were recorded for this clone. DNA for the CDR3: TGCGCCAGCGCGTACCTAGGGGCCAACGTCCTGACTTTC. The encoded protein is CASAYLGANVLTF. V and J are TRBV5-1 and TRBJ2-6; no clear D gene. Between the trimmed V and J ends, which lost 7 bases and 4 bases, there was a span of 9 bases. The germline V gene has CDR1 SGHRS and CDR2 YFSETQ. The CDR3 extends over 13 amino acids. The complete variable domain, with remaining parts taken from reference TRBV5-1 and TRBJ2-6, reads KAGVTQTPRYLIKTRGQQVTLSCSPISGHRSVSWYQQTPGQGLQFLFEYFSETQRNKGNFPGRFSGRQFSNSRSEMNVSTLELGDSALYLCASAYLGANVLTFGAGSRLTVL.

This clone has only a few counts. Other DNA sequences in the sample encode the same CDR3. The chain recombines TRBV7-9 with TRBJ2-5; D may be TRBD2 (6 bases). The length of the CDR3 is 13 residues. Germline V lookup: CDR1 SEHNR, CDR2 FQNEAQ (reference sequence). Deletions cut 5 bases from V and 1 base from J, with 8 bases between. CDR3 nucleotides: TGTGCCAGCAGCCGGGACTCCCAAGAGACCCAGTACTTC. Amino acids: CASSRDSQETQYF.

V gene TRBV10-3 combines with J gene TRBJ2-1; TRBD2 matches at 8 bases. Germline CDR1 ENHRY, CDR2 SYGVKD. This CDR3 contains 15 residues. The junction had 8 bases not matched to a gene; V was cut back by 2 bases and J by 8 bases. CDR3: CAISEPGGSWDEQFF. The CDR3 coding sequence is TGTGCCATCAGTGAGCCGGGGGGGTCGTGGGATGAGCAGTTCTTC.

The V and J genes are TRBV10-2 and TRBJ2-7; D remains unclear. Looked up from germline, CDR1 is WSHSY and CDR2 is SAAADI. This CDR3 spans 13 amino acids. V gave up 3 bases and J gave up 5 bases, with 11 bases separating them. CDR3 in amino acids: CASSDPVRDEQYF. The CDR3 region has the DNA TGCGCCAGCAGTGACCCCGTACGGGACGAGCAGTACTTC.

This chain connects TRBV28 to TRBJ2-4; D possibly corresponds to TRBD2 (6 bases). The CDR3 has 17 amino acids. V shed 3 bases and J shed 0 bases, with 15 bases lying between them. The germline gives CDR1 MDHEN, CDR2 SYDVKM. The CDR3 coding sequence is TGTGCCAGCAGTTTGGGACTCGGCAGCTTAGCCAAAAACATTCAGTACTTC. Protein product: CASSLGLGSLAKNIQYF.

V and J are TRBV7-9 and TRBJ1-3; D unclear. The CDR3 covers 13 residues. Trimming left V 5 bases short and J 4 bases short, with 9 bases between. Germline loops: CDR1 SEHNR, CDR2 FQNEAQ (reference sequence). DNA for the CDR3: TGTGCCAGCAGCCCAAGGGAGGGAAACACCATATATTTT. Translation: CASSPREGNTIYF. Combining the CDR3 with reference TRBV7-9 and TRBJ1-3 gives the whole variable domain DTGVSQNPRHKITKRGQNVTFRCDPISEHNRLYWYRQTLGQGPEFLTYFQNEAQLEKSRLLSDRFSAERPKGSFSTLEIQRTEQGDSAMYLCASSPREGNTIYFGEGSWLTVV.

In regard to this clone: One junction end disagrees with the germline gene, perhaps due to a read error. Other DNA sequences in the same sample also yield this CDR3. The rearrangement links TRBV5-1 to TRBJ2-7; D remains unclear. This CDR3 spans 16 amino acids. The germline gives CDR1 SGHRS, CDR2 YFSETQ. DNA of the CDR3: TGCGCCAGCAGCTTGGATATGCCAGGCCTCTCCTACGAGCAATACTTC. It encodes CASSLDMPGLSYEQYF.

The rearrangement uses TRBV5-1 and TRBJ2-2, with TRBD1 matching over 8 bases. The germline V gene encodes CDR1 SGHRS and CDR2 YFSETQ. The CDR3 contains 15 residues. The V and J ends lost 7 bases and 2 bases, in that order; junction bases with no gene match: 7. The CDR3 sequence: CASHRDRLNTGELFF. Here the CDR3 DNA reads TGCGCCAGCCACCGGGACAGGTTAAACACCGGGGAGCTGTTTTTT.

This chain uses TRBV15 with TRBJ2-7, with 10 bases lining up with TRBD1. The trim removed 5 bases at V and 2 bases at J, leaving 9 bases unmatched. The CDR3 loop spans 16 amino acids. In germline, CDR1 is LNHNV, CDR2 YYDKDF (reference sequence). CDR3 sequence (DNA): TGTGCCACCAGCCATGACAGGGGGCCTTTGACCTACGAGCAGTACTTC. As protein: CATSHDRGPLTYEQYF.

This chain connects TRBV9 to TRBJ2-2; the D gene is possibly TRBD1 (6 bases). The CDR3 covers 15 residues. V lost 4 bases and J lost 6, with 16 bases in between. Germline CDR1 SGDLS, CDR2 YYNGEE. CDR3 sequence: CASSPEVGGSGELFF. CDR3 nucleotide sequence: TGTGCCAGCAGCCCGGAAGTTGGGGGCTCCGGGGAGCTGTTTTTT.